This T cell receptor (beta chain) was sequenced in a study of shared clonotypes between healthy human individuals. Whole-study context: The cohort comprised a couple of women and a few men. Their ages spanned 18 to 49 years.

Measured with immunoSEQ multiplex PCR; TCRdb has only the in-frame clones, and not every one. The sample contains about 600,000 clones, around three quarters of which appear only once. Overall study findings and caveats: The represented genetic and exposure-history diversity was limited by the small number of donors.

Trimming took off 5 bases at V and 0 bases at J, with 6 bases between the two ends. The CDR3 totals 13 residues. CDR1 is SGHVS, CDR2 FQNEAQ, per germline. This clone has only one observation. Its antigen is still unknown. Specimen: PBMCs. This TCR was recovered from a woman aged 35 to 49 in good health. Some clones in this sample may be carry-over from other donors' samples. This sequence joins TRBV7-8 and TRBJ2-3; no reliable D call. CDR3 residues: CASSQRSTDTQYF. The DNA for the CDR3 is TGTGCCAGCAGCCAAAGAAGCACAGATACGCAGTATTTT.